This TCR beta chain is from a study of regulatory T cells in long-lasting Graves disease. This CDR3 has 14 residues. V was cut by 1 base and J by 6 bases, with 9 bases left in between. Per germline, CDR1 MNHEY and CDR2 SMNVEV (reference sequence). According to the study, TCR beta libraries were built with iRepertoire HTBI primers and CDR3-region Arm-PCR. MiXCR, applied by TCRdb to the multiplex PCR reads, yields one record per CDR3 protein. The table includes 620,000 or so distinct CDR3 sequences, 15% to 20% detected once. Time point in this sample: newly diagnosed GD, antithyroid drugs for less than 3 months. After RNA was extracted from PBMCs, the TCR library was made from it. This clonotype has a handful of counts. Separately, the same data were catalogued under a study of T cells in Graves' hyperthyroidism and ophthalmopathy.

The sequenced sample was peripheral blood mononuclear cells (PBMCs), obtained at new diagnosis, from a patient treated with antithyroid drugs. This sequence was found in a woman aged 25 to 39 with Graves disease. The rearrangement links TRBV27 to TRBJ2-2; D is undetermined. The CDR3 protein is CASSLLRAPGELFF. The CDR3, as DNA: TGTGCCAGCAGTTTATTAAGGGCCCCCGGGGAGCTGTTTTTT.